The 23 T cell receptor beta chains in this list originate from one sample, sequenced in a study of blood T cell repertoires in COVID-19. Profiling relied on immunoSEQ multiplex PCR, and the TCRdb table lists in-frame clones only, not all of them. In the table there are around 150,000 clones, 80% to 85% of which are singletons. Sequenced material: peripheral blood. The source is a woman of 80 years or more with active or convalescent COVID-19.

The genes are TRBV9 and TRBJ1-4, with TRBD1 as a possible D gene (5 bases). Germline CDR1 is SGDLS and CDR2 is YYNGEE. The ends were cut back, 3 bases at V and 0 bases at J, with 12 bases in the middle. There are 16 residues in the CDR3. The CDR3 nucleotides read TGTGCCAGCAGCGCCGGGGGTTTCGCAACTAATGAAAAACTGTTTTTT. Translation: CASSAGGFATNEKLFF.

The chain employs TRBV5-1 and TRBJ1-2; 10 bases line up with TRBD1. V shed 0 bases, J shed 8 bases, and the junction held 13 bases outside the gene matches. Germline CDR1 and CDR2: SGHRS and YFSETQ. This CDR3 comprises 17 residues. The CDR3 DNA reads TGCGCCAGCAGCTTGGCCTTATCGGGACAGGGGTCCAGGGGCTACACCTTC. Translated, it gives CASSLALSGQGSRGYTF.

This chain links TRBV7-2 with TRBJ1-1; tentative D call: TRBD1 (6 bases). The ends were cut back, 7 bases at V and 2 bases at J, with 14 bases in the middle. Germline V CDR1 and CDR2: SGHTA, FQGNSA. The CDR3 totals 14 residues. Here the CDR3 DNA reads TGTGCCAGCACAAACAGGGTAGGAAACACTGAAGCTTTCTTT. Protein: CASTNRVGNTEAFF.

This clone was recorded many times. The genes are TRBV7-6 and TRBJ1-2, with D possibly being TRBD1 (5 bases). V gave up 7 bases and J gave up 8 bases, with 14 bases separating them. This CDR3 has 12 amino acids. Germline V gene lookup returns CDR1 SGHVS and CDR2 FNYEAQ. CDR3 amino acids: CASKSGGEGYTF. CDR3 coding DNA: TGTGCCAGCAAAAGCGGGGGAGAGGGCTACACCTTC.

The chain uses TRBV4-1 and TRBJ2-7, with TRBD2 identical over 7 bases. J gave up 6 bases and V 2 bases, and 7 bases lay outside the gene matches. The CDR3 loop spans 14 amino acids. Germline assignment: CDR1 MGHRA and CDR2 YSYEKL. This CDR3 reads CASSQNFGGSEQYF. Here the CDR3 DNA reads TGCGCCAGCAGCCAAAACTTCGGGGGGAGCGAGCAGTACTTC.

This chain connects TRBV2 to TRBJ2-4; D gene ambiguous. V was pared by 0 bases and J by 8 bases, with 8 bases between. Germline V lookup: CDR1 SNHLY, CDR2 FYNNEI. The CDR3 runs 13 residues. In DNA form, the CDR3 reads TGTGCCAGCAGTGAAGCAGGCGGTTACATTCAGTACTTC. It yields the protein CASSEAGGYIQYF.

This CDR3 reads CASGHRANYGYTF. CDR3 nucleotides: TGTGCCAGCGGCCACAGGGCTAACTATGGCTACACCTTC. V gene TRBV11-3 combines with J gene TRBJ1-2, with TRBD1 as a possible D gene (6 bases). The germline gives CDR1 SGHNT, CDR2 YENEEA. V was clipped by 8 bases and J by 0 bases, with 10 bases between them. The CDR3 covers 13 residues.

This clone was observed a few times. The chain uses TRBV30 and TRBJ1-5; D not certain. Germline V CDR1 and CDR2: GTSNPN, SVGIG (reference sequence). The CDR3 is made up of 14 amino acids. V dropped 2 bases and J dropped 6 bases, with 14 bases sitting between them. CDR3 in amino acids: CAWSPMLGSQPQHF. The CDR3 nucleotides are TGTGCCTGGAGTCCCATGTTGGGGAGTCAGCCCCAGCATTTT.

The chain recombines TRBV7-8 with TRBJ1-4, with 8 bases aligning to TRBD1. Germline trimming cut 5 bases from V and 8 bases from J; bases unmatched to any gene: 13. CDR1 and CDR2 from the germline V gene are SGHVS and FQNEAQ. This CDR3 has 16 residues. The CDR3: CASSRNPGQGDEKLFF. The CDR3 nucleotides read TGTGCCAGCAGCCGTAATCCCGGACAGGGCGACGAAAAACTGTTTTTT.

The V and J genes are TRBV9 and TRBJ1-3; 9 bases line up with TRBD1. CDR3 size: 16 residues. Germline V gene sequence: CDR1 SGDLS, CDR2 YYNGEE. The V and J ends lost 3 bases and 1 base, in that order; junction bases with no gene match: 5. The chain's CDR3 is CASSGTGVGSGNTIYF. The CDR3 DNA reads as TGTGCCAGCAGCGGGACAGGGGTTGGTTCTGGAAACACCATATATTTT.

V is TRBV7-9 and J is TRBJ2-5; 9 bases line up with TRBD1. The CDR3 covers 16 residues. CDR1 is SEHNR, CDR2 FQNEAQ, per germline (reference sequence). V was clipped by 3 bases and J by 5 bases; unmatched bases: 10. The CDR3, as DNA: TGTGCCAGCAGCTTTCCCCCACAGGGGGCAAGGGAGACCCAGTACTTC. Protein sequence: CASSFPPQGARETQYF.

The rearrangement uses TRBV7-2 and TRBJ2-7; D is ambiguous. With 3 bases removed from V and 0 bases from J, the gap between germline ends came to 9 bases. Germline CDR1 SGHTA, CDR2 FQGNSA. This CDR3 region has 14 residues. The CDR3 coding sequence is TGTGCCAGCAGCTTCTTCAGGCTCTCCTACGAGCAGTACTTC. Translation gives CASSFFRLSYEQYF.

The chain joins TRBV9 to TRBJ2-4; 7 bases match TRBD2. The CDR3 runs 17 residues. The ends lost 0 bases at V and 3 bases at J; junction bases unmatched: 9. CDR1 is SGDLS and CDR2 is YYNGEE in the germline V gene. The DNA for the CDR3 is TGTGCCAGCAGCGTAGAGGACGGGGGGTCGGTCAAAAACATTCAGTACTTC. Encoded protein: CASSVEDGGSVKNIQYF.

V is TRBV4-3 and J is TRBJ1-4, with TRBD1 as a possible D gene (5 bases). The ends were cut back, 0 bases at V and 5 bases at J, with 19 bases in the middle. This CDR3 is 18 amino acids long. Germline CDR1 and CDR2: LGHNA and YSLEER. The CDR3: CASSQDRGLGLLNEKLFF. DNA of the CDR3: TGCGCCAGCAGCCAAGATCGGGGTCTGGGACTCCTAAATGAAAAACTGTTTTTT.

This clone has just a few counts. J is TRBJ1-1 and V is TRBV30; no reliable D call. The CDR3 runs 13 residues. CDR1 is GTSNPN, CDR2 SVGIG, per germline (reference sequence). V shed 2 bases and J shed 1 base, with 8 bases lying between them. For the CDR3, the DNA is TGTGCCTGGAGTCGGGTAACGAACACTGAAGCTTTCTTT. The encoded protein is CAWSRVTNTEAFF. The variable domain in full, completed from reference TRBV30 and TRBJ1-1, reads SQTIHQWPATLVQPVGSPLSLECTVEGTSNPNLYWYRQAAGRGLQLLFYSVGIGQISSEVPQNLSASRPQDRQFILSSKKLLLSDSGFYLCAWSRVTNTEAFFGQGTRLTVV.

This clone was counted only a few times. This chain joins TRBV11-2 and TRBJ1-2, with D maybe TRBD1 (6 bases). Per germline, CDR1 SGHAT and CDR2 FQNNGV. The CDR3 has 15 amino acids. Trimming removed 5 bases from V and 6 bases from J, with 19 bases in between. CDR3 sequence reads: CASSQLQGGYDGYTF. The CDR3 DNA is TGTGCCAGCAGCCAGCTACAGGGTGGTTATGATGGCTACACCTTC.

The chain's CDR3 is CASRPTGAGNTIYF. The CDR3 DNA sequence: TGTGCCAGCAGACCGACAGGGGCTGGAAACACCATATATTTT. The chain has TRBV27 and TRBJ1-3; the match to TRBD1 covers 8 bases. V lost 6 bases to trimming and J lost 2 bases; unmatched junction nucleotides: 3. This CDR3 region has 14 residues. The germline CDR1 and CDR2 sequences are MNHEY and SMNVEV (reference sequence).

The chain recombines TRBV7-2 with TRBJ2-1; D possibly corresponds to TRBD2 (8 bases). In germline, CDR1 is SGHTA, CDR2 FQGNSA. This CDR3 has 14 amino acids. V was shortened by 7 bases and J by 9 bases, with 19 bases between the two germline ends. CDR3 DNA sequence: TGTGCCAGCACCGTTCGGGAGGGGGCAGGTGAGCAGTTCTTC. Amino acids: CASTVREGAGEQFF.

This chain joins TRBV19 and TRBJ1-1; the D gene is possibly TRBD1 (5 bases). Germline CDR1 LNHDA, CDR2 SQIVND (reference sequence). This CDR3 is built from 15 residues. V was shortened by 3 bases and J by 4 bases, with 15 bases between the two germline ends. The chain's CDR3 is CASSMVAGGSTEAFF. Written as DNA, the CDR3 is TGTGCCAGTAGTATGGTTGCCGGGGGTTCCACTGAAGCTTTCTTT.

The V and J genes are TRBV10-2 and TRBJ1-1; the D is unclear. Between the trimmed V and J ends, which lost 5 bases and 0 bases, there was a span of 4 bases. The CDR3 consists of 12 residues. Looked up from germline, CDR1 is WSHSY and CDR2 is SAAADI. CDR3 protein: CASSPMNTEAFF. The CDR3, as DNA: TGCGCCAGCAGTCCTATGAACACTGAAGCTTTCTTT.

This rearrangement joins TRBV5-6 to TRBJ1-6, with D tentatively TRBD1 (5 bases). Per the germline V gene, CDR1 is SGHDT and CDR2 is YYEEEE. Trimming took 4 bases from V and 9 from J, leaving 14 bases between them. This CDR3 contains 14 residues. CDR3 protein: CASSEPGGSSPLHF. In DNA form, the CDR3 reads TGTGCCAGCAGCGAACCGGGGGGTAGTTCACCCCTCCACTTT.

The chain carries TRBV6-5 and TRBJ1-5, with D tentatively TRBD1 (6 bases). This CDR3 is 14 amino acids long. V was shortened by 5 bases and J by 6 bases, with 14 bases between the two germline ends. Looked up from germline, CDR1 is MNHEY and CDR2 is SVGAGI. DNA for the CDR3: TGTGCCAGCAGTAGGGGGAGGGATGGTCAGCCCCAGCATTTT. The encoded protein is CASSRGRDGQPQHF.

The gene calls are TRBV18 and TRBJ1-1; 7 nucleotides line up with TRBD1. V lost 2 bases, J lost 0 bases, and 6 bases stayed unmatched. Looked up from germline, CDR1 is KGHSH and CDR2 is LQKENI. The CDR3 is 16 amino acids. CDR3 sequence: CASSPGDSSMNTEAFF. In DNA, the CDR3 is TGTGCCAGCTCACCAGGGGACAGTTCCATGAACACTGAAGCTTTCTTT.